This note documents a single T cell receptor beta chain sequence. The antigen remains undetermined. The data are from a study of cytomegalovirus exposure and HLA in healthy donors. Study outcomes and limitations: Prior analysis indicated that the majority of TCR beta V segments exhibited productivity approximately 87% or approximately 30% of the time. A later analysis linked a missense variant in DCLRE1C to the trimming of TCR beta V and J genes. Analyses of presence and absence presupposed an approximately uniform sequencing depth across donors.

60 Vbeta and 13 Jbeta primers were used in PCR. Repertoires were generated with immunoSEQ multiplex PCR, while TCRdb's copy carries only in-frame clones and drops some. The sample consists of 90,000 to 120,000 clones, approximately 80% of them appearing once. CDR3 size: 16 residues. The ends lost 1 base at V and 1 base at J; junction bases unmatched: 6. Germline V gene data show CDR1 as SGHTA and CDR2 as FQGNSA. Sequenced material: PBMCs. The chain links TRBV7-2 to TRBJ1-1; TRBD1 aligns across 7 bases. This receptor was obtained from a woman between 40 and 50 years old in good health and CMV-seronegative. The CDR3 nucleotides read TGTGCCAGCAGCTTAGGCGCCGGGACAGCGAACACTGAAGCTTTCTTT. Its translation is CASSLGAGTANTEAFF. The entire variable domain, with the rest obtained from reference TRBV7-2 and TRBJ1-1, is as follows: GAGVSQSPSNKVTEKGKDVELRCDPISGHTALYWYRQSLGQGLEFLIYFQGNSAPDKSGLPSDRFSAERTGGSVSTLTIQRTQQEDSAVYLCASSLGAGTANTEAFFGQGTRLTVV.